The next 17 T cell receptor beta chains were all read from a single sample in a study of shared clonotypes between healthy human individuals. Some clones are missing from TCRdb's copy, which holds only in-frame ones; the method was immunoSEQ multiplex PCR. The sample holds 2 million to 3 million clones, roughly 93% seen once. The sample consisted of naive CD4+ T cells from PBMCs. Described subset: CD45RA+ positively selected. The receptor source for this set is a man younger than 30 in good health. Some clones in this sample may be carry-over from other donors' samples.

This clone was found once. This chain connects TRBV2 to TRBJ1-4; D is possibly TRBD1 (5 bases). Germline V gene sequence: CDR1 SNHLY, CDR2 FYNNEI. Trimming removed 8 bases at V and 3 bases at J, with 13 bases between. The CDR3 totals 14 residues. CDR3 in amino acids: CASARQGSNEKLFF. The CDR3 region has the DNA TGTGCCAGCGCTCGTCAGGGATCTAATGAAAAACTGTTTTTT.

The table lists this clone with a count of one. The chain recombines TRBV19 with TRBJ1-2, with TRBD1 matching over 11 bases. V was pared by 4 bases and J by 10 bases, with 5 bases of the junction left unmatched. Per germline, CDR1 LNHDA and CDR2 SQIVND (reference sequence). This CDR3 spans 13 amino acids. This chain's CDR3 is CASSTDRGLDYTF. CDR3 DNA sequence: TGTGCCAGTAGTACGGACAGGGGGCTTGACTACACCTTC.

The CDR3 DNA reads TGTGCCAGCAGCGCAGAGGACAGGGCGGTCTATGGCTACACCTTC. This sequence encodes CASSAEDRAVYGYTF. This rearrangement joins TRBV9 to TRBJ1-2; the match to TRBD1 covers 8 bases. CDR3 length: 15 residues. The germline gives CDR1 SGDLS, CDR2 YYNGEE. With V trimmed by 3 bases and J by 4 bases, 8 bases remained unmatched. The variable domain in full, with the rest retrieved from reference TRBV9 and TRBJ1-2, is DSGVTQTPKHLITATGQRVTLRCSPRSGDLSVYWYQQSLDQGLQFLIQYYNGEERAKGNILERFSAQQFPDLHSELNLSSLELGDSALYFCASSAEDRAVYGYTFGSGTRLTVV.

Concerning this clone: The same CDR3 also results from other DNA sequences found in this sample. CDR3 coding DNA: TGTGCCAGCAGCTTAGGACAGGGAGAGACCCAGTACTTC. Translated: CASSLGQGETQYF. The chain couples TRBV7-3 to TRBJ2-5; TRBD1 aligns across 8 bases. The CDR3 runs to 13 residues. J lost 4 bases, V lost 2 bases, and 0 bases had no gene match. Germline loops: CDR1 SGHTA, CDR2 FQGTGA.

The CDR3 DNA follows: TGTGCCAGCAGCTTTGGATACACTGAAGCTTTCTTT. This codes for CASSFGYTEAFF. This chain uses TRBV7-2 with TRBJ1-1, with no clear D. The V gene lost 3 bases and the J gene lost 3 bases, with 5 bases spanning the gap. The CDR3 runs 12 residues. Germline V gives CDR1 SGHTA, CDR2 FQGNSA.

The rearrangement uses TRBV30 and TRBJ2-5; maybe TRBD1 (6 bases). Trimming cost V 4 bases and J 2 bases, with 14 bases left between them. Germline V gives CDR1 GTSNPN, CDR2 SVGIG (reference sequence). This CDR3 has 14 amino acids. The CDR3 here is CAWISQGRQETQYF. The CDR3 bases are TGTGCCTGGATTTCACAGGGTCGGCAAGAGACCCAGTACTTC.

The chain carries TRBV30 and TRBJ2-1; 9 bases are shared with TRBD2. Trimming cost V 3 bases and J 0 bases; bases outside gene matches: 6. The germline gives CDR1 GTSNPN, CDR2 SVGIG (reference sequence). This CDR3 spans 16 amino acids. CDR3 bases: TGTGCCTGGAGGGTCCTTAGCGGGAGCTCCTACAATGAGCAGTTCTTC. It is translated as CAWRVLSGSSYNEQFF.

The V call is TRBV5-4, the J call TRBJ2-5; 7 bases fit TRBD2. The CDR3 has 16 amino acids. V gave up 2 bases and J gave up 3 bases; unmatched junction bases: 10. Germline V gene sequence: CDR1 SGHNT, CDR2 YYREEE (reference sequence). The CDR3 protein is CASSLTGLAGKETQYF. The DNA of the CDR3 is TGTGCCAGCAGCTTAACGGGTTTAGCGGGTAAAGAGACCCAGTACTTC.

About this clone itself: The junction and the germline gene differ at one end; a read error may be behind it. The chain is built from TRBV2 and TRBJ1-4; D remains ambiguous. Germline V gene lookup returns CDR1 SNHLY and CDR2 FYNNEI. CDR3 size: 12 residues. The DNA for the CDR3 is TGTGCCAGCACCTTAAGGCCCGGCGGCGGGGAATTT. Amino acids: CASTLRPGGGEF.

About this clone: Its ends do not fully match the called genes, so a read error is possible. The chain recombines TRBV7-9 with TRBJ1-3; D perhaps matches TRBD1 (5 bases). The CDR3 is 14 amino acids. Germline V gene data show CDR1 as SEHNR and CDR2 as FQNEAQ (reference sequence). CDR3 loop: CASSWGGDGDTIYF. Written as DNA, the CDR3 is TGTGCCAGCAGCTGGGGGGGTGATGGAGACACCATATATTTT.

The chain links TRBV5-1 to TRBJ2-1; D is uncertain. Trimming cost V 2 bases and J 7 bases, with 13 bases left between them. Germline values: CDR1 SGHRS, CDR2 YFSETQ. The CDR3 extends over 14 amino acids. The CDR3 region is CASSFSIAENEQFF. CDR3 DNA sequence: TGCGCCAGCAGCTTCTCTATAGCCGAAAATGAGCAGTTCTTC.

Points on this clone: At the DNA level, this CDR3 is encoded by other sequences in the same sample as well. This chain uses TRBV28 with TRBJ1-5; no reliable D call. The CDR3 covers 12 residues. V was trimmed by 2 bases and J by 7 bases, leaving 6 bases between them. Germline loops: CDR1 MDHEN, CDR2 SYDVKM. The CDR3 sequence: CASSLRHQPQHF. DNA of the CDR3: TGTGCCAGCAGTTTAAGGCACCAGCCCCAGCATTTT.

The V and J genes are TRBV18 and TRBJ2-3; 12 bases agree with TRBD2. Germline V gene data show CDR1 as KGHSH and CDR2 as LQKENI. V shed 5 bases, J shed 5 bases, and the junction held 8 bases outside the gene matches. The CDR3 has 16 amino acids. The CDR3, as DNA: TGTGCCAGCTCATCCCAGACTAGCGGGAGTGGAGATACGCAGTATTTT. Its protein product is CASSSQTSGSGDTQYF.

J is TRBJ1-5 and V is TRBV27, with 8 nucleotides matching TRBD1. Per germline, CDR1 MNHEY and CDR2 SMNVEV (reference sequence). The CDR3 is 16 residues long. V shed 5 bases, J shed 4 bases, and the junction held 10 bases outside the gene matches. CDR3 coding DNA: TGTGCCAGCAGTCCCCGCTGGGACAGGACTAATCAGCCCCAGCATTTT. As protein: CASSPRWDRTNQPQHF.

The CDR3 protein is CASSTPGLAVPTQYF. The CDR3 DNA sequence: TGTGCCAGCAGCACTCCGGGACTAGCAGTTCCTACGCAGTATTTT. The V and J genes are TRBV28 and TRBJ2-3; 9 bases fit TRBD2. Germline V gene data show CDR1 as MDHEN and CDR2 as SYDVKM. The CDR3 is made up of 15 amino acids. Germline trimming cut 6 bases from V and 8 bases from J; bases unmatched to any gene: 12. The variable domain in full, completed from reference TRBV28 and TRBJ2-3, reads DVKVTQSSRYLVKRTGEKVFLECVQDMDHENMFWYRQDPGLGLRLIYFSYDVKMKEKGDIPEGYSVSREKKERFSLILESASTNQTSMYLCASSTPGLAVPTQYFGPGTRLTVL.

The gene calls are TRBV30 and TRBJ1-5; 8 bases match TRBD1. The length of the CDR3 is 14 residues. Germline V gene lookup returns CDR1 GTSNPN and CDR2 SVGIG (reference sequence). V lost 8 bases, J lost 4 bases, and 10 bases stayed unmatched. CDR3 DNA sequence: TGTGCCGGAACTGGACAGGGAAGAAATCAGCCCCAGCATTTT. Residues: CAGTGQGRNQPQHF.

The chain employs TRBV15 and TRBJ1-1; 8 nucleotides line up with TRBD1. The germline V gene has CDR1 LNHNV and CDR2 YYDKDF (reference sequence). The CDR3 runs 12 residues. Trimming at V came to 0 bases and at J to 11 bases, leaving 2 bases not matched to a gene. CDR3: CATSREWDRAFF. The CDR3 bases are TGTGCCACCAGCAGAGAGTGGGACAGGGCTTTCTTT. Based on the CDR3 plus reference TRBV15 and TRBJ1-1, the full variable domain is DAMVIQNPRYQVTQFGKPVTLSCSQTLNHNVMYWYQQKSSQAPKLLFHYYDKDFNNEADTPDNFQSRRPNTSFCFLDIRSPGLGDTAMYLCATSREWDRAFFGQGTRLTVV.